The sequence of this TCR beta chain was determined in a study of blood T cells in healthy people across ages. Study conclusions and caveats: With naive T cell percentage, TCR beta diversity showed a strong correlation.

The CDR3 is 12 residues long. Germline values: CDR1 SGHVS, CDR2 FQNEAQ. Trimming stripped 7 bases from V and 6 bases from J, with 10 bases between. Concerning this clonotype itself: As yet, its antigen is unknown.

A second PCR, run for roughly 7 to 12 cycles, used a sample-barcoded 5' primer plus a J-beta primer mix. TCRdb itself ran the 5' RACE reads through MiXCR, one entry per CDR3 protein. The data contain about 1.4 million distinct CDR3 sequences, approximately 59% of them singletons. The chain is built from TRBV7-8 and TRBJ2-1; D not certain. Sequenced sample: blood. The sequence was collected from a man between 18 and 35 years old in good health. In nucleotides, the CDR3 is TGTGCCAGCACCTCCGGGCTCAATGAGCAGTTCTTC. The encoded protein is CASTSGLNEQFF.